This TCR beta chain was retrieved from a study of response to subunit inactivated influenza vaccine. V lost 2 bases and J 6 bases, leaving 17 bases between the germline ends. Looked up from germline, CDR1 is MNHEY and CDR2 is SVGAGI. CDR3 length: 15 residues. Each CDR3 protein gets one entry after TCRdb re-called the RT-PCR reads with MiXCR. The table records some 550,000 distinct CDR3 sequences, around a quarter of them present only once. These data were also filed under a second study, of T cells expressing NK-cell markers. As that report states: The authors made TCR beta cDNA libraries by 5'RACE template switching. This switching added a universal primer site and UMIs.

The chain recombines TRBV6-5 with TRBJ2-7; D may be TRBD1 (6 bases). This receptor was taken from a man aged 45 to 65 who received an inactivated influenza vaccine. The source was CD4+ T cells sorted from PBMCs, collected approximately 12 days after vaccination. The CDR3 DNA reads as TGTGCCAGCAGTTACGGAATGGACAGTCCCTCCGAGCAGTACTTC. This translates into CASSYGMDSPSEQYF.